The sequence of this T cell receptor (beta chain) was determined in a study of shared clonotypes between healthy human individuals. Study-level findings and limits: Sampling involved blood alone; tissue repertoires likely differ.

As for this clone: Its specificity is unknown.

DNA at around 210 ng, 25,000 to 35,000 T cell genomes, went into sorted-subset replicate PCRs. The repertoire was sequenced with immunoSEQ multiplex PCR; TCRdb's copy has only in-frame clones and lacks some. The sample comprises over a million clones, approximately 96% of which are singletons, and approximately 1.1% rests with the top ten. Donors comprised only Caucasian adults living in Nashville, Tennessee. The CDR3 length is 11 residues. V gave up 5 bases and J gave up 8 bases, with 9 bases separating them. Germline values: CDR1 SNHLY, CDR2 FYNNEI. This TCR was sampled from a man younger than 45 in good health. The sample taken for sequencing was naive CD4+ T cells sorted from blood. Subset denoted: CD45RA+ positively selected. The V gene is TRBV2, the J gene TRBJ1-1; D is unresolved. This CDR3 reads CASSWQAEAFF. The DNA for the CDR3 is TGTGCCAGCAGTTGGCAGGCCGAAGCTTTCTTT. The variable domain in full, with the rest retrieved from reference TRBV2 and TRBJ1-1, is EPEVTQTPSHQVTQMGQEVILRCVPISNHLYFYWYRQILGQKVEFLVSFYNNEISEKSEIFDDQFSVERPDGSNFTLKIRSTKLEDSAMYFCASSWQAEAFFGQGTRLTVV.